This record concerns one T cell receptor beta chain sequence. This record belongs to a study of chemoradiotherapy in HPV16-positive cancers. V was pared by 1 base and J by 10 bases, with 16 bases between. Germline V CDR1 and CDR2: MDHEN, SYDVKM. The CDR3 consists of 14 residues. Sequencing was performed with immunoSEQ multiplex PCR; in TCRdb, only in-frame clones are kept and a portion is missing. The sample consists of roughly 70,000 clones, roughly 90% of them appearing once. The sample was blood, taken from a patient who underwent chemoradiotherapy. This chain links TRBV28 with TRBJ1-1, with a tentative D call TRBD1 (5 bases). The receptor was isolated from a human donor with HPV-associated anogenital cancer. DNA of the CDR3: TGTGCCAGCAGTTTATCCCAGGGAGTTGGTGGAGCTTTCTTT. Its translation: CASSLSQGVGGAFF.